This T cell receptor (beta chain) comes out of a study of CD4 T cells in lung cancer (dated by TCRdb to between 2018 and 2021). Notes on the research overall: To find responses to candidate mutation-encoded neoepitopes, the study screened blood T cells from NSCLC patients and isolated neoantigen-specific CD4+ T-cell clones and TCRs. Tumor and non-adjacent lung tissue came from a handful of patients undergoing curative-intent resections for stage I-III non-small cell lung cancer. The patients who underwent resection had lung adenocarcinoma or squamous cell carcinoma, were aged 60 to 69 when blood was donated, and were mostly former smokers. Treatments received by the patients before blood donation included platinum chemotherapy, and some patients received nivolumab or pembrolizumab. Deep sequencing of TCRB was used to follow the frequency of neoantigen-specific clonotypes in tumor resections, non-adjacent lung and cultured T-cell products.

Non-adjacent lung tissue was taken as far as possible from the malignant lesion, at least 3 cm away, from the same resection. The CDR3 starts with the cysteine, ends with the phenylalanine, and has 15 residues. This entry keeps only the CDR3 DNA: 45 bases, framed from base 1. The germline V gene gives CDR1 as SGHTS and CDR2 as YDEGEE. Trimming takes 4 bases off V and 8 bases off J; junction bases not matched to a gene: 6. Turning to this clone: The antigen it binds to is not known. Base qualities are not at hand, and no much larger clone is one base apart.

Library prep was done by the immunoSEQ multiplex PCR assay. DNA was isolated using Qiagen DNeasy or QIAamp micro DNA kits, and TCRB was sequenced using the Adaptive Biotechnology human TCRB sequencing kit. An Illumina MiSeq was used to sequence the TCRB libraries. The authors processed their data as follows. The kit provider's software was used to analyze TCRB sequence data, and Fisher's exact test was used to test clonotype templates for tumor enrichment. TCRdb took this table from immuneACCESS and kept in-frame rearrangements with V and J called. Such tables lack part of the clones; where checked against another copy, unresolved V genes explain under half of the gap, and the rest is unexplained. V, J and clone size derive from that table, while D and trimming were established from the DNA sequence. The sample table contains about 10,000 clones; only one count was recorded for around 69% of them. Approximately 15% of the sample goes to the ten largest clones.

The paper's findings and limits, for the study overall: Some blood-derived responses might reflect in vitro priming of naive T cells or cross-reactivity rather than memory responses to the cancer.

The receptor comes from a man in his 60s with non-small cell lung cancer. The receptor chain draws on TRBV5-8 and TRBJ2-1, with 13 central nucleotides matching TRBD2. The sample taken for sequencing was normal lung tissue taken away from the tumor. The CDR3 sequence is CASSKGLAGRHEQFF. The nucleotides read TGTGCCAGCAGCAAGGGACTAGCGGGGCGGCATGAGCAGTTCTTC.